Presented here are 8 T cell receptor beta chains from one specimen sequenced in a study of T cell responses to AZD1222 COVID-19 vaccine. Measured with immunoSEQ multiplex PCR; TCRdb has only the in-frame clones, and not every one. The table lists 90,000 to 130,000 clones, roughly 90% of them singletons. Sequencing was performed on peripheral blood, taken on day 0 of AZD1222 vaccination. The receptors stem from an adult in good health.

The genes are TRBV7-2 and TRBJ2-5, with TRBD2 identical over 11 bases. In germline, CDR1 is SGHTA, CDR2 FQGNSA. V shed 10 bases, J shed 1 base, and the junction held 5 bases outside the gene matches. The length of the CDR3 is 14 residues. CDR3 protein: CATSTSGAQETQYF. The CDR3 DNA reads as TGTGCCACCTCGACTAGCGGGGCCCAAGAGACCCAGTACTTC.

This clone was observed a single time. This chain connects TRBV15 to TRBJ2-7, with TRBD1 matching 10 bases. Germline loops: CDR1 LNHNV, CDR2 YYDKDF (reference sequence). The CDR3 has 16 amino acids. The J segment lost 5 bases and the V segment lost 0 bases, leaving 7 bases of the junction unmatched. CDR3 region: CATSRDRTTGGHEQYF. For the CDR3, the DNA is TGTGCCACCAGCAGAGATCGTACGACAGGGGGCCACGAGCAGTACTTC.

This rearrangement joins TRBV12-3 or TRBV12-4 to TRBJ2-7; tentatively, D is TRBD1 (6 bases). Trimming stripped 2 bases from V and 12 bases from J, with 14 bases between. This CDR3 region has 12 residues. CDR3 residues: CASSLSLAGAYF. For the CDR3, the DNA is TGTGCCAGCAGTTTAAGTTTGGCAGGGGCGTACTTC.

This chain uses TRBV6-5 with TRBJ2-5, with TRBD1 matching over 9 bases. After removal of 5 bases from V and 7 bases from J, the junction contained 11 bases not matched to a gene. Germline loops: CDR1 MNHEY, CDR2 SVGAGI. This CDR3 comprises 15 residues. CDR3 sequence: CASSRKPGQGGTQYF. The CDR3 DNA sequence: TGTGCCAGCAGTCGGAAGCCGGGACAGGGCGGGACCCAGTACTTC.

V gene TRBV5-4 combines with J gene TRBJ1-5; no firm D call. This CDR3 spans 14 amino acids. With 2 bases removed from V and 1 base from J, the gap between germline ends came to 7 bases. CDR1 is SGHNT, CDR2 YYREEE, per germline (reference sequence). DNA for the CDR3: TGTGCCAGCAGCTTTGGAGGGAGCAATCAGCCCCAGCATTTT. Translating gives CASSFGGSNQPQHF. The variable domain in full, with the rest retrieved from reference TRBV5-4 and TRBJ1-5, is ETGVTQSPTHLIKTRGQQVTLRCSSQSGHNTVSWYQQALGQGPQFIFQYYREEENGRGNFPPRFSGLQFPNYSSELNVNALELDDSALYLCASSFGGSNQPQHFGDGTRLSIL.

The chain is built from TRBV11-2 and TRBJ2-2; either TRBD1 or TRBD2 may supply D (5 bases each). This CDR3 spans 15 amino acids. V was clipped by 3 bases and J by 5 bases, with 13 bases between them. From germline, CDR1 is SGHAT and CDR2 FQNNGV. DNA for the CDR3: TGTGCCAGCAGCTTCACGGGACCCTTGACCGGGGAGCTGTTTTTT. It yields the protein CASSFTGPLTGELFF.

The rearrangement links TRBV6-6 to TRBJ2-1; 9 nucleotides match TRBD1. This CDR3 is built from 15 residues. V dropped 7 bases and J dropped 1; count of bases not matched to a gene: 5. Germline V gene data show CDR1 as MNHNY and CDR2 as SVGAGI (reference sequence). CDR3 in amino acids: CASTGTGLSYNEQFF. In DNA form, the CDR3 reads TGTGCCAGCACTGGGACAGGGTTATCCTACAATGAGCAGTTCTTC.

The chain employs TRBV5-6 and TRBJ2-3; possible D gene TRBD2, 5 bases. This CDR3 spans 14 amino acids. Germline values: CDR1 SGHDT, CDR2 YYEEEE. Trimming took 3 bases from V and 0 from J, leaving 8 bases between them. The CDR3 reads CASSSRTSTDTQYF. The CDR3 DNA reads TGTGCCAGCAGCTCCAGGACTAGCACAGATACGCAGTATTTT.